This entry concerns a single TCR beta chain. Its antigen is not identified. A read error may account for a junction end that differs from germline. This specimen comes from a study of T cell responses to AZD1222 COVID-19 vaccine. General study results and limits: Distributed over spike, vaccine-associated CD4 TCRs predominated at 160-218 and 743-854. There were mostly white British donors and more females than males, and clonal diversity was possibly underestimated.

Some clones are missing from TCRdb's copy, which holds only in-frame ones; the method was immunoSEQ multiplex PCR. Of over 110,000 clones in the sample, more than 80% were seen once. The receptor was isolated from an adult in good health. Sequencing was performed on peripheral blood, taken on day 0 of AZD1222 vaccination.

The CDR3 region has the DNA TGTGCCAGCAGTGAATTATTTCGGCAGGGACATGAAACTTTCTTT. Translation gives CASSELFRQGHETFF. The chain combines TRBV2 with TRBJ1-1; weak D call: TRBD1 (6 bases). The CDR3 covers 15 residues. Germline V gene lookup returns CDR1 SNHLY and CDR2 FYNNEI.